The 17 T cell receptor beta chains below were found in one sample sequenced in a study of T cell changes during pregnancy in multiple sclerosis. The method was immunoSEQ multiplex PCR; TCRdb's version includes in-frame clones alone and lacks a portion of them. The data contain under 60,000 clones, 92% of them singletons. Specimen: CD4+ T cells from peripheral blood mononuclear cells, collected in the second trimester of pregnancy. The receptors originated from a female donor in good health, enrolled as a control in a pregnancy study.

The CDR3, as DNA: TGTGCCAGTCGACTCGGACAGGGATATCAGCCCCAGCATTTT. This gives the protein CASRLGQGYQPQHF. The V gene is TRBV19, the J gene TRBJ1-5; 8 positions match TRBD1. V dropped 8 bases and J dropped 5; count of bases not matched to a gene: 8. Per the germline V gene, CDR1 is LNHDA and CDR2 is SQIVND (reference sequence). This CDR3 has 14 amino acids. The full variable domain, in which reference TRBV19 and TRBJ1-5 provide the parts outside the CDR3, is DGGITQSPKYLFRKEGQNVTLSCEQNLNHDAMYWYRQDPGQGLRLIYYSQIVNDFQKGDIAEGYSVSREKKESFPLTVTSAQKNPTAFYLCASRLGQGYQPQHFGDGTRLSIL.

The chain carries TRBV5-1 and TRBJ2-3; possible D gene TRBD2, 7 bases. The CDR3 runs 16 residues. Trimming shortened V by 0 bases and J by 6 bases, and 17 bases separated the two germline ends. Germline V lookup: CDR1 SGHRS, CDR2 YFSETQ. The CDR3 DNA reads as TGCGCCAGCAGCTTGGAACTAGCGAGGGGGATGGATACGCAGTATTTT. It translates to CASSLELARGMDTQYF.

This chain uses TRBV9 with TRBJ1-2, with no clear D. V was clipped by 6 bases and J by 4 bases, with 7 bases between them. Germline V gene lookup returns CDR1 SGDLS and CDR2 YYNGEE. The CDR3 runs to 11 residues. The CDR3 region is CASNRGYGYTF. DNA of the CDR3: TGTGCCAGCAACCGGGGCTATGGCTACACCTTC.

V and J are TRBV6-4 and TRBJ2-3; D might be TRBD2 (6 bases). Germline V gene lookup returns CDR1 MRHNA and CDR2 SNTAGT. Trimming stripped 6 bases from V and 3 bases from J, with 10 bases between. CDR3 size: 13 residues. The CDR3 spells CASSPGGTDTQYF. The CDR3 bases are TGTGCCAGCAGCCCCGGGGGAACAGATACGCAGTATTTT.

The chain joins TRBV25-1 to TRBJ1-2; D not resolved. Germline V lookup: CDR1 MGHDK, CDR2 SYGVNS. This CDR3 is 13 amino acids long. Trimming took off 8 bases at V and 2 bases at J, with 12 bases between the two ends. CDR3 DNA: TGTGCCAGCGGTCGAGGCAACAACTATGGCTACACCTTC. Its translation: CASGRGNNYGYTF.

The chain couples TRBV18 to TRBJ2-7; maybe TRBD1 (5 bases). The CDR3 is 14 residues long. Germline V gene lookup returns CDR1 KGHSH and CDR2 LQKENI. Trimming took 1 base from V and 7 from J, leaving 14 bases between them. The CDR3 here is CASSPQGLGIEQYF. CDR3 bases: TGTGCCAGCTCACCACAGGGGCTGGGAATTGAGCAGTACTTC.

This clone was detected only once. J is TRBJ1-2 and V is TRBV7-2, with 9 bases identical to TRBD1. Per germline, CDR1 SGHTA and CDR2 FQGNSA. V shed 5 bases, J shed 7 bases, and the junction held 8 bases outside the gene matches. CDR3 length: 14 residues. CDR3 bases: TGTGCCAGCAGCCCACCGGGACAGGGTGGTGGCTACACCTTC. Its translation: CASSPPGQGGGYTF.

This chain joins TRBV5-1 and TRBJ1-5; 8 nucleotides align to TRBD1. Germline CDR1 and CDR2: SGHRS and YFSETQ. The V and J ends lost 2 bases and 0 bases, in that order; junction bases with no gene match: 19. The CDR3 consists of 21 residues. Written as DNA, the CDR3 is TGCGCCAGCAGCTTAAGCCGGACAGGGCTTAAACTCTTCTATAGCAATCAGCCCCAGCATTTT. Amino acid sequence: CASSLSRTGLKLFYSNQPQHF. Together with reference TRBV5-1 and TRBJ1-5, the CDR3 gives the full variable domain: KAGVTQTPRYLIKTRGQQVTLSCSPISGHRSVSWYQQTPGQGLQFLFEYFSETQRNKGNFPGRFSGRQFSNSRSEMNVSTLELGDSALYLCASSLSRTGLKLFYSNQPQHFGDGTRLSIL.

The gene calls are TRBV28 and TRBJ1-5; maybe TRBD1 (5 bases). Trimming removed 2 bases at V and 3 bases at J, with 11 bases between. CDR1 is MDHEN and CDR2 is SYDVKM in the germline V gene. This CDR3 region has 15 residues. For the CDR3, the DNA is TGTGCCAGCAGTTTAGATCAGGGCGCCAATCAGCCCCAGCATTTT. Translated, it gives CASSLDQGANQPQHF.

V usage is TRBV30 and J usage is TRBJ2-5, with D possibly being TRBD2 (6 bases). Germline CDR1 GTSNPN, CDR2 SVGIG (reference sequence). Trimming shortened V by 3 bases and J by 3 bases, and 14 bases separated the two germline ends. The CDR3 consists of 14 residues. CDR3 in amino acids: CAWRRGGLEETQYF. The CDR3 DNA reads TGTGCCTGGAGACGCGGAGGGTTGGAAGAGACCCAGTACTTC.

The chain joins TRBV19 to TRBJ1-1; weak D call: TRBD1 (5 bases). The CDR3 is 13 residues long. Trimming stripped 5 bases from V and 1 base from J, with 8 bases between. Germline V gives CDR1 LNHDA, CDR2 SQIVND (reference sequence). CDR3 sequence reads: CASSATGNTEAFF. The CDR3 nucleotides read TGTGCCAGTAGTGCCACAGGGAACACTGAAGCTTTCTTT.

The rearrangement uses TRBV18 and TRBJ1-2; 9 nucleotides align to TRBD1. Trimming at V came to 2 bases and at J to 0 bases, leaving 1 base not matched to a gene. CDR1 and CDR2 from the germline V gene are KGHSH and LQKENI. There are 15 residues in the CDR3. CDR3 amino acids: CASSPRTGANYGYTF. DNA for the CDR3: TGTGCCAGCTCACCAAGGACAGGGGCTAACTATGGCTACACCTTC.

In its sample, this clone was seen once. The chain carries TRBV9 and TRBJ1-5; D call uncertain. V was pared by 4 bases and J by 7 bases, with 12 bases between. CDR1 is SGDLS, CDR2 YYNGEE, per germline. The CDR3 spans 13 residues. The CDR3, as DNA: TGTGCCAGCAGCTCAGAGGTAGGCCAGCCCCAGCATTTT. Its protein product is CASSSEVGQPQHF.

This clone has a single count. The J gene is TRBJ1-5, the V gene TRBV4-1, with D unclear. The CDR3 has 15 amino acids. The V gene lost 0 bases and the J gene lost 3 bases, with 9 bases spanning the gap. Looked up from germline, CDR1 is MGHRA and CDR2 is YSYEKL. CDR3 region: CASSQENSYNQPQHF. The CDR3 DNA reads TGCGCCAGCAGCCAAGAAAACAGTTACAATCAGCCCCAGCATTTT.

The chain links TRBV29-1 to TRBJ2-7, with TRBD1 identical over 10 bases. Germline V gives CDR1 SQVTM, CDR2 ANQGSEA. V lost 7 bases to trimming and J lost 0 bases; unmatched junction nucleotides: 3. This CDR3 contains 13 residues. The CDR3: CSARTGGSYEQYF. The CDR3 DNA sequence: TGCAGCGCCCGGACAGGGGGCTCCTACGAGCAGTACTTC.

This clone has more than one count but fewer than ten. The chain carries TRBV30 and TRBJ1-5, with a weak D call TRBD1 (5 bases). Germline V gene lookup returns CDR1 GTSNPN and CDR2 SVGIG (reference sequence). This CDR3 region has 12 residues. V lost 3 bases and J lost 2, with 5 bases in between. The CDR3 region has the DNA TGTGCCTGGAGACAGGGCAATCAGCCCCAGCATTTT. Translation gives CAWRQGNQPQHF.

The genes are TRBV30 and TRBJ1-1; possible D gene TRBD1, 5 bases. Germline V gives CDR1 GTSNPN, CDR2 SVGIG (reference sequence). Trimming stripped 3 bases from V and 5 bases from J, with 13 bases between. CDR3 length: 13 residues. In DNA form, the CDR3 reads TGTGCCTGGAGCCCGGGGGGGGAGACTGAAGCTTTCTTT. Protein: CAWSPGGETEAFF.